One sample yielded the 8 T cell receptor beta chains listed below, sequenced in a study of T cell clonality in common variable immunodeficiency. Produced via immunoSEQ multiplex PCR; TCRdb's table is partial and in-frame only. The repertoire consists of tens of thousands of clones, none detected only once. Specimen: peripheral blood mononuclear cells. The origin of the receptors is a person aged 18 to 75 in good health.

This clone has just a few counts. The read terminates 3 residues before the CDR3 end, so the remaining end is supplied by the germline J gene. Different DNA sequences within this sample yield the same CDR3. The rearrangement joins TRBV19 to TRBJ1-6; the D is unclear. The CDR3 covers 15 residues. Germline V gene data show CDR1 as LNHDA and CDR2 as SQIVND (reference sequence). Trimming left V 1 base short and J 10 bases short, with 14 bases between. CDR3 sequence: CASSIAKRTKSPLHF. The DNA read from the CDR3 is TGTGCCAGTAGTATAGCGAAGAGAACTAAGTCACCC.

The table lists this clone with many counts. The missing CDR3 end, 3 residues past where the read stops, is filled in from the germline J gene. The genes are TRBV2 and TRBJ2-3; TRBD2 aligns across 9 bases. Germline CDR1 is SNHLY and CDR2 is FYNNEI. V trimming: 7 bases; J trimming: 2 bases; junction bases outside the gene matches: 4. The CDR3 is made up of 14 amino acids. The CDR3 bases that were read are TGTGCCAGCATCCAGCGGGGGGTCACAGATACG. It specifies CASIQRGVTDT. The full CDR3 is CASIQRGVTDTQYF.

This clone was counted many times. The read terminates 3 residues before the CDR3 end, so the remaining end is supplied by the germline J gene. The genes are TRBV5-1 and TRBJ1-1; no definite D call. Trimming left V 0 bases short and J 7 bases short, with 10 bases between. CDR3 length: 13 residues. Germline CDR1 SGHRS, CDR2 YFSETQ. The DNA read from the CDR3 is TGCGCCAGCAGCTTGGGCCCTAACGATGAA. Protein product: CASSLGPNDE. The whole CDR3 sequence reads CASSLGPNDEAFF.

This clone ranks as medium-sized. The CDR3 end lies 3 residues beyond the end of the read and is filled in from the germline J gene. The gene calls are TRBV4-2 and TRBJ2-6, with TRBD1 matching 7 bases. CDR1 is LGHNA and CDR2 is YNFKEQ in the germline V gene. The CDR3 has 17 residues. The trim removed 4 bases at V and 4 bases at J, leaving 10 bases unmatched. CDR3 sequence reads: CASSPGTDFLGANVLTF. CDR3 DNA, as far as it was read: TGTGCCAGCAGCCCGGGGACAGACTTTCTAGGGGCCAACGTC.

On this clone: Sequencing ends 3 residues short of the CDR3 end; the germline J gene provides the rest. The gene calls are TRBV19 and TRBJ2-4; possibly TRBD1 for D (6 bases). V dropped 0 bases and J dropped 0 bases, with 21 bases sitting between them. CDR1 and CDR2 from the germline V gene are LNHDA and SQIVND (reference sequence). The CDR3 extends over 20 amino acids. Incomplete CDR3 DNA: TGTGCCAGTAGTATAGATAACGCGCCGCGGACAGTTTTAGCCAAAAACATT. Amino acids: CASSIDNAPRTVLAKNI. The entire CDR3 sequence reads CASSIDNAPRTVLAKNIQYF.

As regards this clone: The sequence runs out 3 residues before the end of the CDR3; the remainder is reconstructed from the germline J gene. The gene calls are TRBV7-6 and TRBJ1-1; maybe TRBD1 (6 bases). Trimming took off 2 bases at V and 2 bases at J, with 15 bases between the two ends. The length of the CDR3 is 16 residues. The V gene's germline CDR1 is SGHVS and CDR2 FNYEAQ. The covered CDR3 bases are TGTGCCAGCAGCTTACCCAAAGGGGGGGGTAACACTGAA. Protein product: CASSLPKGGGNTE. The whole CDR3 protein reads CASSLPKGGGNTEAFF. The variable domain in full, with the rest retrieved from reference TRBV7-6 and TRBJ1-1, is GAGVSQSPRYKVTKRGQDVALRCDPISGHVSLYWYRQALGQGPEFLTYFNYEAQQDKSGLPNDRFSAERPEGSISTLTIQRTEQRDSAMYRCASSLPKGGGNTEAFFGQGTRLTVV.

There are many counts of this clone. The CDR3 bases that were read are TGTGCCATCAGTGGATCGGGAGATACG. Translated: CAISGSGDT. The whole CDR3 is CAISGSGDTQYF. The chain has TRBV10-3 and TRBJ2-3; D is unresolved. The read gets to within 3 residues of the CDR3 end, and the germline J gene fills in the rest. CDR1 and CDR2 from the germline V gene are ENHRY and SYGVKD. With 4 bases removed from V and 5 bases from J, the gap between germline ends came to 7 bases. This CDR3 has 12 amino acids.

Of note for this clone: The read comes to an end 3 residues before the CDR3 does, leaving the germline J gene to fill in the end. This chain connects TRBV7-9 to TRBJ2-1, with D perhaps TRBD2 (6 bases). This CDR3 comprises 15 residues. Germline V gene data show CDR1 as SEHNR and CDR2 as FQNEAQ (reference sequence). Trimming stripped 5 bases from V and 1 base from J, with 12 bases between. CDR3 DNA (partial): TGTGCCAGCAGCCCTAGCGAATATTCCTACAATGAG. It is translated as CASSPSEYSYNE. The whole CDR3 protein reads CASSPSEYSYNEQFF.